This T cell receptor (beta chain) was profiled in a study of technical replicates of blood from a few donors. Germline CDR1 and CDR2: MDHEN and SYDVKM. This CDR3 has 13 residues. The V and J ends lost 4 bases and 6 bases respectively, with 12 bases between them. Assay used: immunoSEQ multiplex PCR; TCRdb lists only in-frame clones, some missing. The sample shows tens of thousands of clones, around 93% of them seen only once. Sequenced input: T cells isolated from PBMCs. The TCR was taken from a human donor in good health. The chain has TRBV28 and TRBJ1-2; no firm D call. This CDR3 is CASSSPGKDGYTF. CDR3 coding DNA: TGTGCCAGCAGTTCGCCGGGGAAGGATGGCTACACCTTC.